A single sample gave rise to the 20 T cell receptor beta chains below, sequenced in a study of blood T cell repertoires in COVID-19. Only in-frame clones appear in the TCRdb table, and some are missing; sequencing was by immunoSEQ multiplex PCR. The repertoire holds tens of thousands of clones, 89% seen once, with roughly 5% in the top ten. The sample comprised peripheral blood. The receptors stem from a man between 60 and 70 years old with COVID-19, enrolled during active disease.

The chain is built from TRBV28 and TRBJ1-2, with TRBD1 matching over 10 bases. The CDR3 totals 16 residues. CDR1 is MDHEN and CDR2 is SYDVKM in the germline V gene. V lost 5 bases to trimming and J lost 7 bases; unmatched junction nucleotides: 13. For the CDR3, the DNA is TGTGCCAGCAGTCCCCGGACAGGGGGTGGCCCTTTTGGCTACACCTTC. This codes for CASSPRTGGGPFGYTF.

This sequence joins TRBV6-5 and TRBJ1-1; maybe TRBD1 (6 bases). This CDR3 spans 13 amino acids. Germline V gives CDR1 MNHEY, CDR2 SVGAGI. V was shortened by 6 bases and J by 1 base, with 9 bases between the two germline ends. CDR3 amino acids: CASSRGPNTEAFF. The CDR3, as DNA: TGTGCCAGCAGCAGGGGCCCGAACACTGAAGCTTTCTTT.

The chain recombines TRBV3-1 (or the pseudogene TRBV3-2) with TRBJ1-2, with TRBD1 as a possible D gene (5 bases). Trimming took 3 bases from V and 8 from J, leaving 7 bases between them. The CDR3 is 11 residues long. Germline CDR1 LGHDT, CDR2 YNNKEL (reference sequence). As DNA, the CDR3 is TGTGCCAGCAGCCACAGGGAAGGCTACACCTTC. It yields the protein CASSHREGYTF.

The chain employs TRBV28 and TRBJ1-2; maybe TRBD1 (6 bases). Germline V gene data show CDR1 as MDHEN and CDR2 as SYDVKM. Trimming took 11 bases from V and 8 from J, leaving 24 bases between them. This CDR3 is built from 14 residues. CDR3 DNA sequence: TGTGCCGCCCTGGCAGGGGCCCGCCTAATCGGCTACACCTTC. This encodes CAALAGARLIGYTF.

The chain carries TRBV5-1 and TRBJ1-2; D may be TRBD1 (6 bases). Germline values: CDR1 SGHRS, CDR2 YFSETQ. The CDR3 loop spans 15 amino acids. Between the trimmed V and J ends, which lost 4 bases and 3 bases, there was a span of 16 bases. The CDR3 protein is CASSPSGHIDYGYTF. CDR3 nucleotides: TGCGCCAGCAGCCCTTCGGGACACATAGACTATGGCTACACCTTC.

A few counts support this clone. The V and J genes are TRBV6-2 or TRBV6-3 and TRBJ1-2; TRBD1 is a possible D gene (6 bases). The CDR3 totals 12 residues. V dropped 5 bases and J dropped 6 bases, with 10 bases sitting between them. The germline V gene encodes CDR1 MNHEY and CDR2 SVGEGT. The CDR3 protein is CASSPDSNGYTF. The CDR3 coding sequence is TGTGCCAGCAGTCCGGACAGCAATGGCTACACCTTC.

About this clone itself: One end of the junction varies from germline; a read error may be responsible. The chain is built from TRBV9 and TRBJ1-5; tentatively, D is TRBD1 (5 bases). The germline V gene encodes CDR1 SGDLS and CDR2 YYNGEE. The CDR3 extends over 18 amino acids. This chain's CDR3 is CASSARQWGKWSNQLQHF. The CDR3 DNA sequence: TGTGCCAGCAGCGCCCGACAGTGGGGAAAATGGAGCAATCAGCTCCAGCATTTT.

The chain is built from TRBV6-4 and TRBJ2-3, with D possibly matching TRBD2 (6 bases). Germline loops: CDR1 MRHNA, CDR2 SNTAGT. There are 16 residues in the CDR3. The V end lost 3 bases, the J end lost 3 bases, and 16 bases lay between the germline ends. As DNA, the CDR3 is TGTGCCAGCAGTGAGGCCCCGGGAGACATGACAGATACGCAGTATTTT. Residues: CASSEAPGDMTDTQYF.

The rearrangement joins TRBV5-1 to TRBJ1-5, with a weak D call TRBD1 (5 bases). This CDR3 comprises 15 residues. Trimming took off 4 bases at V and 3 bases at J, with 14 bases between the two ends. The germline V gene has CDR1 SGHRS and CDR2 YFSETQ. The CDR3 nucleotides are TGCGCCAGCAGCGGGGCATGGCCCCCCAATCAGCCCCAGCATTTT. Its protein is CASSGAWPPNQPQHF.

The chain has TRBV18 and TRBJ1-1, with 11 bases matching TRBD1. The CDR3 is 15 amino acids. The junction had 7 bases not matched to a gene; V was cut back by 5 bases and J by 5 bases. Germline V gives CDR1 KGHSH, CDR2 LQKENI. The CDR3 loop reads CASSMGQGVLTEAFF. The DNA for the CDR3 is TGTGCCAGCTCAATGGGACAGGGGGTACTTACTGAAGCTTTCTTT.

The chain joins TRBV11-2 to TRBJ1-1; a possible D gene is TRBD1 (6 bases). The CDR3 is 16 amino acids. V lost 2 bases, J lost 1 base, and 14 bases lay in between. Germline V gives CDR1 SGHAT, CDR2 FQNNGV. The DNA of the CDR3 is TGTGCCAGCAGCTTATTATCAGGGGAGGGGAACACTGAAGCTTTCTTT. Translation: CASSLLSGEGNTEAFF. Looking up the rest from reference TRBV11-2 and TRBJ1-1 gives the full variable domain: EAGVAQSPRYKIIEKRQSVAFWCNPISGHATLYWYQQILGQGPKLLIQFQNNGVVDDSQLPKDRFSAERLKGVDSTLKIQPAKLEDSAVYLCASSLLSGEGNTEAFFGQGTRLTVV.

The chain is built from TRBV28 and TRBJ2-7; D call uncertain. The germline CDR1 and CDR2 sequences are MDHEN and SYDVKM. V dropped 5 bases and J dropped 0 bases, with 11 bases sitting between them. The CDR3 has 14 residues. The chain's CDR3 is CASSVLAASYEQYF. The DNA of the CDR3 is TGTGCCAGCAGTGTTTTGGCGGCCTCCTACGAGCAGTACTTC.

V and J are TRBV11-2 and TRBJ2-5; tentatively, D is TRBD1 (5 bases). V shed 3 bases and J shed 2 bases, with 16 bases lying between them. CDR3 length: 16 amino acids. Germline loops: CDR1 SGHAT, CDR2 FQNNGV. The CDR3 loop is CASSLIVAGLQETQYF. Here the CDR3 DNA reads TGTGCCAGCAGCTTGATTGTGGCAGGGCTTCAAGAGACCCAGTACTTC.

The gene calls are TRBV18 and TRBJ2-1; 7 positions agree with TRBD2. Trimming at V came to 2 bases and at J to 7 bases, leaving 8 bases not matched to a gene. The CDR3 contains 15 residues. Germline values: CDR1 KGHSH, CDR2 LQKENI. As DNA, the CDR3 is TGTGCCAGCTCACCAGGGAGAGCGGGAAATAATGAGCAGTTCTTC. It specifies CASSPGRAGNNEQFF.

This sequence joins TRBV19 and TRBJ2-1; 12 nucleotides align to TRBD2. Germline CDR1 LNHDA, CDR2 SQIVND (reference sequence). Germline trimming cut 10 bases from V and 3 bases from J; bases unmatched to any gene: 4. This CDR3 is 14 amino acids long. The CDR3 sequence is CATQTSGSYNEQFF. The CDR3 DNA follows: TGTGCCACCCAGACTAGCGGGAGCTACAATGAGCAGTTCTTC.

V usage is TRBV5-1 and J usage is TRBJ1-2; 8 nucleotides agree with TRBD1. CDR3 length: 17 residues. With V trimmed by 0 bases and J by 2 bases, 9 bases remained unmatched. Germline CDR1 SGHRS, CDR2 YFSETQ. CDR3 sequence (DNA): TGCGCCAGCAGCTTGGAAGAGACAGGGGCGAGAAACTATGGCTACACCTTC. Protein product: CASSLEETGARNYGYTF.

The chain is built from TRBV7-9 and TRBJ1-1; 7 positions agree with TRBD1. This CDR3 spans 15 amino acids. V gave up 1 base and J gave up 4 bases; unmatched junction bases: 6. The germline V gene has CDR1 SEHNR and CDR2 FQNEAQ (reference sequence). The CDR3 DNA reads TGTGCCAGCAGCTTAGTTCCGGGACAGAGCACTGAAGCTTTCTTT. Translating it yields CASSLVPGQSTEAFF.

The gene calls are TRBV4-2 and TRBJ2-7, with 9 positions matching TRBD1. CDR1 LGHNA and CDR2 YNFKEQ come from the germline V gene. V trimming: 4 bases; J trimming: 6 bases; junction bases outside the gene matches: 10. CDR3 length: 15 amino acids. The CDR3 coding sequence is TGTGCCAGCAGCCCTACGGGACAGGGAAGTCGCGAGCAGTACTTC. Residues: CASSPTGQGSREQYF.

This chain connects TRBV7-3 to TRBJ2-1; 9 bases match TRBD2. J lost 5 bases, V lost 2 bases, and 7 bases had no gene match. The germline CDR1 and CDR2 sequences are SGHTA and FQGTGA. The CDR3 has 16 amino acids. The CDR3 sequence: CASSLYSGRENNEQFF. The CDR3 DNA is TGTGCCAGCAGCTTATATAGCGGGAGAGAAAACAATGAGCAGTTCTTC.

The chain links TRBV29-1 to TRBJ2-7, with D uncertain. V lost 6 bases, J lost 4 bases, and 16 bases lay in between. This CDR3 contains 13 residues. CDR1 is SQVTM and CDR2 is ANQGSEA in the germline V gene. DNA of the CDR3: TGCAGCGTCCTACCCGGGTCGGAATACGAGCAGTACTTC. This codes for CSVLPGSEYEQYF.